This T cell receptor beta chain is from a study of T cell repertoires in cytomegalovirus infection. At the level of the study: CMV epitopes, recently identified HLA-C-restricted and well-studied HLA-B-restricted, were used. Matching HLA type, along with CMV infection, was indicated by public TCR beta signatures.

Whole-study results and caveats: Cumulative frequency (of public TCR beta family members) identified carriers of CMV plus the relevant HLA. The ex vivo response showed dominance by HLA-C-restricted CMV-specific TCR beta clonotypes.

Via MiXCR, TCRdb re-called the reads, giving one row per CDR3 protein. The table records around 430,000 distinct CDR3 sequences, roughly 42% of them present only once. Germline CDR1 and CDR2: MNHEY and SVGEGT. This CDR3 is built from 11 residues. A remark on this clonotype: Its matching antigen is unknown. At one end the junction does not follow the germline gene, possibly because of a read error.

V and J are TRBV6-2 or TRBV6-3 and TRBJ2-1; D uncertain. This sequence was found in a human donor in good health (CMV status not recorded). Some clones in this sample may be carry-over from other donors' samples. The input for sequencing was cultured PBMCs, taken from culture after CMV antigen stimulation. This CDR3 reads CARSSYNEQFF. CDR3 nucleotides: TGTGCCCGCAGTAGCTACAATGAGCAGTTCTTC.